A selection of T cell receptor beta chains follows, all from one sample in a study of cytomegalovirus exposure and HLA in healthy donors. TCRdb's table, derived via immunoSEQ multiplex PCR, lists solely in-frame clones and lacks some. This sample yields about 130,000 clones, of which approximately 84% are seen a single time; 2.5% to 3% belongs to the top ten. Source material: PBMCs. All receptors come from a boy between 2 and 10 years old in good health and CMV-seronegative. Both conserved end residues are part of each CDR3. The order of the fields is V gene, CDR3 protein.

v_gene: TRBV19; CDR3aa: CASSILATDTQYF
v_gene: TRBV9; CDR3aa: CASSVDAGGDNEQFF
v_gene: TRBV6-6; CDR3aa: CASSYPKGQTNYGYTF
v_gene: TRBV4-1; CDR3aa: CASSLAGSGETGELFF
v_gene: TRBV12-5; CDR3aa: CASGLGSLGVSYNEQFF
v_gene: TRBV7-9; CDR3aa: CASSQGLQSYEQYF
v_gene: TRBV6-1; CDR3aa: CASLISGRPDTQYF
v_gene: TRBV5-6; CDR3aa: CASSPAGGEAFF
v_gene: TRBV2; CDR3aa: CASRGEGQFSELNTEAFF
v_gene: TRBV10-3; CDR3aa: CAISLTSGVTYNEQFF
v_gene: TRBV6-1; CDR3aa: CASFRAGSFWYGYTF
v_gene: TRBV11-3; CDR3aa: CASSLDQGGYTGELFF
v_gene: TRBV7-2; CDR3aa: CASRLPDEGVIEAFF
v_gene: TRBV18; CDR3aa: CASSPARAEAFF
v_gene: TRBV6-4; CDR3aa: CASSPTSGRGYNEQFF
v_gene: TRBV29-1; CDR3aa: CSVRAGAYSEQFF
v_gene: TRBV4-1; CDR3aa: CASSQPGPNEAFF
v_gene: TRBV6-4; CDR3aa: CASSDGAGEPDTQYF
v_gene: TRBV4-1; CDR3aa: CASSQIGEPSSRTDTQYF
v_gene: TRBV19; CDR3aa: CASSTLAQGGGYTF
v_gene: TRBV6-1; CDR3aa: CASSPGGGNEKLFF
v_gene: TRBV6-4; CDR3aa: CASSPSGGGNQPQHF
v_gene: TRBV5-1; CDR3aa: CASSRGLSTEAFF
v_gene: TRBV6-5; CDR3aa: CASRRAGASYNEQFF
v_gene: TRBV7-6; CDR3aa: CASSYGTGYVNEQFF
v_gene: TRBV7-2; CDR3aa: CASFLAGGYTQYF
v_gene: TRBV9; CDR3aa: CASSVRDREGYTF
v_gene: TRBV29-1; CDR3aa: CSVGPLLAGGPYEQFF
v_gene: TRBV5-1; CDR3aa: CASSIDRGDLSNTEAFF
v_gene: TRBV2; CDR3aa: CASSHTLDRSGPGELFF
v_gene: TRBV7-9; CDR3aa: CASSLGQGSNQPQHF
v_gene: TRBV28; CDR3aa: CASSFMRRASGFEQFF
v_gene: TRBV5-1; CDR3aa: CASSLVASGTYNEQFF
v_gene: TRBV2; CDR3aa: CASSYGLVEANEQFF
v_gene: TRBV6-5; CDR3aa: CASSLVEGLVETQYF
v_gene: TRBV4-1; CDR3aa: CASSLDRGITEAFF
v_gene: TRBV9; CDR3aa: CASSLAGGARDEQFF
v_gene: TRBV2; CDR3aa: CASSDDSVTSTDTQYF
v_gene: TRBV19; CDR3aa: CASTETVNTEAFF
v_gene: TRBV6-5; CDR3aa: CASSQEGTGANVLTF
v_gene: TRBV7-6; CDR3aa: CASSPSPGTGYGYTF